The 29 T cell receptor beta chains reported below all come from one sample, sequenced in a study of molecular identifiers for immune sequencing clone quantification listed by TCRdb under 2018. The receptor library was made with PCR. The instrument given in TCRdb is NextSeq 500. The public reads were run again by TCRdb, first through fastp at Q25 and then through MiXCR, and only productive beta chains were kept. Rows matching on CDR3 protein sequence are summarized as one entry with the most common DNA and genes. Within this sample are some 320,000 distinct CDR3 sequences, with about 22% of them counted one time only. Jointly, the top ten make up about 0.74% of the sample. Sequencing was performed on naive CD8+ T cells from blood, with Jurkat cell RNA spiked in. The cell subset or site label for this specimen denotes: FACS-sorted CD8+CD4-CCR7+CD45RA+ naive T cells. The receptors shown here come from a human donor in good health. Some libraries in this study had Jurkat cell RNA spiked in.

This clonotype was found a few times. The chain joins TRBV5-1 to TRBJ2-1; D gene ambiguous. V shed 5 bases and J shed 9 bases, with 12 bases lying between them. Per the germline V gene, CDR1 is SGHRS and CDR2 is YFSETQ. This CDR3 contains 12 residues. This chain's CDR3 is CASRSDSSEQFF. The CDR3 nucleotides read TGCGCCAGCAGGTCGGATAGCAGTGAGCAGTTCTTC.

J is TRBJ2-5 and V is TRBV4-2, with D perhaps TRBD1 (6 bases). CDR3 size: 14 residues. Germline CDR1 is LGHNA and CDR2 is YNFKEQ. V was trimmed by 4 bases and J by 1 base, leaving 10 bases between them. The CDR3 coding sequence is TGTGCCAGCAGCCGCGAGGGGGTCCAAGAGACCCAGTACTTC. Translated: CASSREGVQETQYF.

The sample holds a few counts of this clonotype. The chain links TRBV18 to TRBJ2-7, with 7 positions matching TRBD2. This CDR3 spans 13 amino acids. CDR1 is KGHSH, CDR2 LQKENI, per germline. Trimming cost V 3 bases and J 3 bases; bases outside gene matches: 2. CDR3 sequence: CASSPGDYYEQYF. The CDR3 DNA reads as TGTGCCAGCTCACCCGGGGACTACTACGAGCAGTACTTC.

This chain links TRBV28 with TRBJ2-7; D tentatively fits TRBD1 or TRBD2 (5 bases each). Germline V gene sequence: CDR1 MDHEN, CDR2 SYDVKM. Trimming took off 3 bases at V and 2 bases at J, with 17 bases between the two ends. The CDR3 length is 16 residues. The chain's CDR3 is CASSFPGREGTYEQYF. DNA of the CDR3: TGTGCCAGCAGTTTTCCGGGACGGGAAGGGACCTACGAGCAGTACTTC.

The chain combines TRBV28 with TRBJ2-3; 10 bases are a match to TRBD2. The germline V gene encodes CDR1 MDHEN and CDR2 SYDVKM. The CDR3 runs to 16 residues. The V gene end was trimmed by 3 bases and the J gene end by 2 bases; junction bases not matched to a gene: 5. The CDR3 DNA sequence: TGTGCCAGCAGTTTTGGACTAGCGGCTATCACAGATACGCAGTATTTT. Translating it yields CASSFGLAAITDTQYF.

This clonotype was observed a handful of times. This chain joins TRBV7-9 and TRBJ2-3; D not certain. Trimming removed 2 bases from V and 4 bases from J, with 13 bases in between. Germline V lookup: CDR1 SEHNR, CDR2 FQNEAQ (reference sequence). The CDR3 extends over 15 amino acids. As DNA, the CDR3 is TGTGCCAGCAGCTTAACCCCGGGTGAGGCAGATACGCAGTATTTT. Amino acids: CASSLTPGEADTQYF.

With regard to this clonotype: Lacking the conserved final phenylalanine or tryptophan, this CDR3 likely reflects a read error. It is unclear where the CDR3 begins or ends on the DNA, so no DNA is shown, and the CDR3 is as TCRdb lists it. V and J are TRBV12-3 or TRBV12-4 and TRBJ2-2. The CDR3 adds up to 12 amino acids, both ends counted. The CDR3 here is CAGSPLRGELLV.

This clonotype was counted between two and nine times. The chain links TRBV27 to TRBJ1-2; TRBD1 agrees at 8 bases. The CDR3 is 15 amino acids. Trimming took 0 bases from V and 5 from J; bases not matched to a gene: 5. Germline CDR1 reads MNHEY; CDR2 reads SMNVEV (reference sequence). The CDR3 sequence is CASSLSRDRRYGYTF. Here the CDR3 DNA reads TGTGCCAGCAGTTTATCGCGGGACAGGAGGTATGGCTACACCTTC.

About this clonotype itself: Since a much larger clone is just one base distant, this may be a read error. V usage is TRBV28 and J usage is TRBJ2-5; weak D call: TRBD2 (7 bases). Germline V gene data show CDR1 as MDHEN and CDR2 as SYDVKM. The CDR3 runs to 17 residues. The CDR3 region has the DNA TGTGCCAGCAGTGCGGGGTCGGGGGGCCTGTACCAAGAGCCCCAGTACTTC. Amino acids: CASSAGSGGLYQEPQYF.

Ten or more counts support this clonotype. This rearrangement joins TRBV28 to TRBJ1-1, with 8 bases identical to TRBD1. This CDR3 has 13 amino acids. After removal of 5 bases from V and 6 bases from J, the junction contained 5 bases not matched to a gene. Looked up from germline, CDR1 is MDHEN and CDR2 is SYDVKM. CDR3 residues: CASSLTGVAEAFF. Here the CDR3 DNA reads TGTGCCAGCAGTCTGACAGGGGTCGCTGAAGCTTTCTTT.

This clonotype was detected many times. V gene TRBV5-1 combines with J gene TRBJ2-7; no reliable D call. CDR1 and CDR2 (germline): SGHRS, YFSETQ. V lost 1 base and J 0 bases, leaving 11 bases between the germline ends. The CDR3 has 15 amino acids. This CDR3 is CASSLSGPSSYEQYF. As DNA, the CDR3 is TGCGCCAGCAGCTTGTCGGGTCCTAGCTCCTACGAGCAGTACTTC.

At least ten counts were recorded for this clonotype. The chain combines TRBV5-1 with TRBJ2-5; the D is unclear. The V gene lost 4 bases and the J gene lost 0 bases, with 7 bases spanning the gap. This CDR3 has 13 residues. Germline V lookup: CDR1 SGHRS, CDR2 YFSETQ. The CDR3 region has the DNA TGCGCCAGCAGCGACCTGTACCAAGAGACCCAGTACTTC. The encoded protein is CASSDLYQETQYF.

Many counts were recorded for this clonotype. V is TRBV19 and J is TRBJ2-6, with D hard to call. Germline V lookup: CDR1 LNHDA, CDR2 SQIVND (reference sequence). The CDR3 loop spans 16 amino acids. V lost 0 bases, J lost 0 bases, and 6 bases lay in between. The CDR3 DNA is TGTGCCAGTAGTATAGAGGAATTCTCTGGGGCCAACGTCCTGACTTTC. Its translation is CASSIEEFSGANVLTF.

The chain is built from TRBV3-1 and TRBJ1-5, with D possibly being TRBD1 (6 bases). Germline CDR1 and CDR2: LGHDT and YNNKEL (reference sequence). CDR3 length: 14 amino acids. V was cut by 6 bases and J by 4 bases, with 13 bases left in between. CDR3 sequence: CASRKSGDNQPQHF. CDR3 sequence (DNA): TGTGCCAGCAGGAAATCAGGGGATAATCAGCCCCAGCATTTT. Full variable domain (remainder filled in from reference TRBV3-1 and TRBJ1-5): DTAVSQTPKYLVTQMGNDKSIKCEQNLGHDTMYWYKQDSKKFLKIMFSYNNKELIINETVPNRFSPKSPDKAHLNLHINSLELGDSAVYFCASRKSGDNQPQHFGDGTRLSIL.

Turning to this clonotype: At one of its ends the junction is not consistent with the germline gene, which may arise from a read error. V and J are TRBV2 and TRBJ2-7; no definite D call. Germline V gives CDR1 SNHLY, CDR2 FYNNEI. This CDR3 has 12 amino acids. The chain's CDR3 is CASSEFSYGQYF. The DNA of the CDR3 is TGTGCCAGCAGTGAGTTCAGCTACGGGCAGTACTTC.

This clonotype showed up many times. V and J are TRBV28 and TRBJ1-5; 8 positions match TRBD1. The ends lost 6 bases at V and 0 bases at J; junction bases unmatched: 13. There are 18 residues in the CDR3. From germline, CDR1 is MDHEN and CDR2 SYDVKM. CDR3 region: CASSSAISGTGSNQPQHF. The CDR3, as DNA: TGTGCCAGCAGCTCAGCCATCTCCGGGACAGGTAGCAATCAGCCCCAGCATTTT.

This clonotype was detected a few times. The V and J genes are TRBV29-1 and TRBJ1-2, with D possibly being TRBD1 (5 bases). V was trimmed by 1 base and J by 4 bases, leaving 16 bases between them. The CDR3 covers 15 residues. In germline, CDR1 is SQVTM, CDR2 ANQGSEA. The CDR3 DNA follows: TGCAGCGTTGAAGGGGGCAGGCCGTACCCCTATGGCTACACCTTC. Its protein is CSVEGGRPYPYGYTF.

This clonotype was seen a few times. The V call is TRBV2, the J call TRBJ2-2, with 16 positions matching TRBD2. The ends lost 3 bases at V and 6 bases at J; junction bases unmatched: 1. CDR3 size: 16 residues. Germline V CDR1 and CDR2: SNHLY, FYNNEI. The CDR3 nucleotides are TGTGCCAGCAGTGAGGGGACTAGCGGGAGGGCCGGGGAGCTGTTTTTT. This encodes CASSEGTSGRAGELFF.

This clonotype was detected ten times or more. J is TRBJ2-7 and V is TRBV14, with TRBD2 as a possible D gene (6 bases). The V gene's germline CDR1 is SGHDN and CDR2 FVKESK. This CDR3 comprises 13 residues. V was cut by 0 bases and J by 9 bases, with 12 bases left in between. This CDR3 is CASSQDPRGGQYF. CDR3 sequence (DNA): TGTGCCAGCAGCCAAGACCCCCGGGGAGGGCAGTACTTC. The complete variable domain, with remaining parts taken from reference TRBV14 and TRBJ2-7, reads EAGVTQFPSHSVIEKGQTVTLRCDPISGHDNLYWYRRVMGKEIKFLLHFVKESKQDESGMPNNRFLAERTGGTYSTLKVQPAELEDSGVYFCASSQDPRGGQYFGPGTRLTVT.

The table lists this clonotype with many counts. The rearrangement joins TRBV5-1 to TRBJ2-7; D is perhaps TRBD1 or TRBD2 (6 bases each). The germline gives CDR1 SGHRS, CDR2 YFSETQ. Trimming took off 2 bases at V and 4 bases at J, with 13 bases between the two ends. The CDR3 consists of 14 residues. CDR3 bases: TGCGCCAGCAGCTTCTACCCGGGGGCGTACGAGCAGTACTTC. As protein: CASSFYPGAYEQYF.

The gene calls are TRBV19 and TRBJ2-2, with 8 bases identical to TRBD1. This CDR3 is 16 amino acids long. V lost 5 bases and J lost 4; bases outside the gene matches: 9. Per the germline V gene, CDR1 is LNHDA and CDR2 is SQIVND (reference sequence). The CDR3 reads CASSSRDRLSTGELFF. The DNA for the CDR3 is TGTGCCAGTAGTTCGCGGGACAGGCTATCCACCGGGGAGCTGTTTTTT.

The rearrangement links TRBV7-8 to TRBJ2-1, with TRBD2 matching 8 bases. CDR1 is SGHVS, CDR2 FQNEAQ, per germline. The CDR3 totals 19 residues. V shed 4 bases, J shed 0 bases, and the junction held 14 bases outside the gene matches. CDR3 DNA: TGTGCCAGCAGCTCATATAAAACAGGGACTAGGGGCTCCTACAATGAGCAGTTCTTC. This codes for CASSSYKTGTRGSYNEQFF. Full variable domain (rest looked up from reference TRBV7-8 and TRBJ2-1): GAGVSQSPRYKVAKRGQDVALRCDPISGHVSLFWYQQALGQGPEFLTYFQNEAQLDKSGLPSDRFFAERPEGSVSTLKIQRTQQEDSAVYLCASSSYKTGTRGSYNEQFFGPGTRLTVL.

The V and J genes are TRBV5-4 and TRBJ1-2, with 7 bases that match TRBD1. This CDR3 has 13 residues. V trimming: 3 bases; J trimming: 8 bases; junction bases outside the gene matches: 7. Looked up from germline, CDR1 is SGHNT and CDR2 is YYREEE (reference sequence). In DNA, the CDR3 is TGTGCCAGCAGCTCCGACAGGGCTTACGGCTACACCTTC. Its translation is CASSSDRAYGYTF. Full variable domain (outside the CDR3, taken from reference TRBV5-4 and TRBJ1-2): ETGVTQSPTHLIKTRGQQVTLRCSSQSGHNTVSWYQQALGQGPQFIFQYYREEENGRGNFPPRFSGLQFPNYSSELNVNALELDDSALYLCASSSDRAYGYTFGSGTRLTVV.

As for this clonotype: A much bigger clone sits one base away, suggesting this may be a read error. The CDR3 bases are TGTGCCAGCAGTTACTCTGGACAAGGCACAGATACGAAGTATTTT. Translation gives CASSYSGQGTDTKYF. The chain uses TRBV6-5 and TRBJ2-3; D possibly corresponds to TRBD1 (5 bases). Germline-derived CDR1 and CDR2 are MNHEY and SVGAGI. The CDR3 length is 15 residues.

A word on this clonotype: This clone may be a read error of a much larger clone one base away. This chain uses TRBV5-1 with TRBJ2-7; D could derive from TRBD1 or TRBD2 (5 bases each). Germline V lookup: CDR1 SGHRS, CDR2 YFSETQ. V was trimmed by 4 bases and J by 9 bases, leaving 20 bases between them. The CDR3 length is 14 residues. CDR3 sequence reads: CASSLIGTFSAQYF. CDR3 sequence (DNA): TGCGCCAGCAGCCTCATTGGGACCTTCTCCGCGCAGTACTTC. Based on the CDR3 plus reference TRBV5-1 and TRBJ2-7, the full variable domain is KAGVTQTPRYLIKTRGQQVTLSCSPISGHRSVSWYQQTPGQGLQFLFEYFSETQRNKGNFPGRFSGRQFSNSRSEMNVSTLELGDSALYLCASSLIGTFSAQYFGPGTRLTVT.

This chain uses TRBV10-2 with TRBJ1-4, with D perhaps matching TRBD1 (5 bases). Trimming removed 6 bases from V and 8 bases from J, with 13 bases in between. Per the germline V gene, CDR1 is WSHSY and CDR2 is SAAADI. This CDR3 is 13 amino acids long. The CDR3 loop reads CASRGREREKLFF. CDR3 nucleotide sequence: TGCGCCAGCAGAGGCAGGGAGAGGGAAAAACTGTTTTTT.

A remark on this clonotype: A much larger clonotype is one base distant, so this may be a read error. V usage is TRBV27 and J usage is TRBJ2-3; D is uncertain. Trimming left V 4 bases short and J 0 bases short, with 11 bases between. The CDR3 spans 15 residues. Germline V CDR1 and CDR2: MNHEY, SMNVEV (reference sequence). In DNA, the CDR3 is TGTGCCAGCAGTTCAGATATGTGTAGCACAGATACGCAGTATTTT. Its protein is CASSSDMCSTDTQYF.

The sample holds many counts of this clonotype. The CDR3 is CSVEVGQGWTDTQYF. The CDR3 region has the DNA TGCAGCGTTGAAGTTGGCCAGGGGTGGACAGATACGCAGTATTTT. The chain is built from TRBV29-1 and TRBJ2-3; tentatively, D is TRBD1 (6 bases). The CDR3 is 15 residues long. Deletions cut 1 base from V and 3 bases from J, with 14 bases between. Germline CDR1 is SQVTM and CDR2 is ANQGSEA.

Points on this clonotype: Mismatch with germline at one junction end may stem from a read error. The J gene is TRBJ2-3, the V gene TRBV27; 8 positions match TRBD2. This CDR3 spans 19 amino acids. Germline V gene lookup returns CDR1 MNHEY and CDR2 SMNVEV (reference sequence). The CDR3: CASSFIGTRGLTSTDAQYF. The CDR3 DNA reads TGTGCCAGCAGTTTCATTGGGACTAGAGGTCTTACTAGCACAGATGCGCAGTATTTT.